This T cell receptor (beta chain) appears in the sequencing data of a study of technical replicates of blood from a handful of donors (dated by TCRdb to 2016 to 2017). Libraries were constructed by the immunoSEQ multiplex PCR assay. TCRdb holds this immuneACCESS table with in-frame rearrangements only. Some clones are missing; in checked studies, unresolved V genes explain under half, and the rest has no known cause. The table for this sample lists about 13,000 clones; 80% to 90% of them were counted only once. The ten biggest clones cover approximately 10% of the sample. V has 4 bases trimmed and J has 1 base trimmed; junction bases matching no gene number 4. Per the germline V gene (reference sequence), SGHNT is the CDR1 and YYREEE is the CDR2. The CDR3 runs 17 amino acids, cysteine and phenylalanine included. The only DNA kept is the CDR3, 51 bases in frame from the first base. This clone came up once. Its cognate antigen has yet to be identified. Base quality data are lacking; no much larger clone is found one base away.

Rearrangement joined TRBV5-4 to TRBJ2-5, with 16 bases matching TRBD2. The sequencing sample was made of PBMCs. This TCR came from a human donor in good health. The CDR3 amino acid sequence is: CASSPGTSGRVQETQYF. The bases are TGTGCCAGCAGCCCCGGGACTAGCGGGAGGGTCCAAGAGACCCAGTACTTC.